This T cell receptor (beta chain) was observed in a study of shared clonotypes between healthy human individuals. At the level of the study: CD4 naive and CD4 memory each took three plates per donor, while CD8 naive took two and CD8 memory one. The study, taken as a whole, reports: Inspection by rarefaction showed sorted-subset sequencing to be incomplete despite large depth.

CDR1 MNHNS and CDR2 SASEGT come from the germline V gene. V was trimmed by 2 bases and J by 4 bases, leaving 8 bases between them. The CDR3 is 13 amino acids. On this clone: Its specificity is unknown.

TCRdb's table, derived via immunoSEQ multiplex PCR, lists solely in-frame clones and lacks some. The sample contains over 850,000 clones, 70% to 80% of which appear only once. Donors comprised healthy HIV-negative adults lacking recent acute infections or vaccinations. Sequenced sample: memory CD4+ T cells from PBMCs. Regarding subset: CD45RA-negative fraction. V and J are TRBV6-1 and TRBJ2-5; either TRBD1 or TRBD2 may supply D (5 bases each). This clonotype was sampled from a man aged 18 to 29 in good health. Some clones in this sample may be carry-over from other donors' samples. The CDR3, as DNA: TGTGCCAGCAGTGAAACTGGGGGAGAGACCCAGTACTTC. Protein sequence: CASSETGGETQYF.